In its sample, the clone carrying this T cell receptor (beta chain) was seen once. Authors' methods: The assay estimated nucleated cells by amplifying reference gene primers. The assay was immunoSEQ multiplex PCR, and TCRdb's table has in-frame clones only and misses some. The V and J calls and clone size are taken from that table; D and trimming were inferred from the DNA. The table has about 280,000 clones, roughly nine tenths seen once. This CDR3 has 13 amino acids. Germline assignment: CDR1 WNHNN and CDR2 SYGVQD (reference sequence). V shed 3 bases, J shed 6 bases, and the junction held 3 bases outside the gene matches. The data were taken from a study of blood T cell repertoires in COVID-19. Study details: The analysed material was cDNA or gDNA that came from T cells, B-cell-depleted T cells, or PBMCs.

This chain joins TRBV10-1 and TRBJ1-2, with TRBD1 matching over 8 bases. The sequenced sample consisted of peripheral blood. This clonotype was sampled from a man in his fifties or sixties with acute or convalescent COVID-19. CDR3 nucleotide sequence: TGCGCCAGCAGTGAATCAGGGGGCGATGGCTACACCTTC. Translation gives CASSESGGDGYTF.